These T cell receptor beta chains were read from a single sample in a study of T-cell memory formation after mild COVID-19. TCRdb redid the calling of the 5' RACE reads with MiXCR, one entry per CDR3 protein. The table has 350,000 to 500,000 distinct CDR3 sequences, about a sixth seen once; the top ten hold 20% to 25%. Sequencing was performed on PBMCs or a T cell subset sorted from them (not recorded which). These receptors were taken from a man aged 18-30 years who had mild COVID-19 (a few samples of this study predate the infection). Cell type and time point are not known. CDR3s include the opening cysteine and the closing phenylalanine or tryptophan. The D gene is left open where the match is weak. Rows may omit the clone size; those that give it use once, few, many or a size class.

CDR3aa: CASSMSGGRGETQYF
CDR3nt: TGTGCCAGCAGTATGAGCGGGGGCCGGGGAGAGACCCAGTACTTC
j_gene: TRBJ2-5
len: 15
d_gene: TRBD2
v_gene: TRBV6-6
abundance: few

CDR3aa: CASGERGGLDTQYF
CDR3nt: TGCGCCAGCGGAGAGCGGGGGGGCCTAGATACGCAGTATTTT
j_gene: TRBJ2-3
len: 14
d_gene: TRBD2
v_gene: TRBV5-1
abundance: few

CDR3aa: CSACRQGRLETQYF
CDR3nt: TGCAGTGCATGCAGACAGGGCAGGTTAGAGACCCAGTACTTC
j_gene: TRBJ2-5
len: 14
d_gene: TRBD1
v_gene: TRBV20-1
abundance: .

CDR3aa: CASSIGQGTDSYNSPLHF
CDR3nt: TGTGCCAGCAGCATAGGACAGGGGACCGACTCCTATAATTCACCCCTCCACTTT
j_gene: TRBJ1-6
len: 18
d_gene: TRBD1
v_gene: TRBV7-9
abundance: .

CDR3aa: CASSLIGPGQETQYF
CDR3nt: TGTGCCAGCAGCTTAATCGGCCCGGGGCAAGAGACCCAGTACTTC
j_gene: TRBJ2-5
len: 15
d_gene: .
v_gene: TRBV7-2
abundance: few

CDR3aa: CASSRPSRELFF
CDR3nt: TGTGCCAGCAGCCGACCTTCTCGGGAGCTGTTTTTT
j_gene: TRBJ2-2
len: 12
d_gene: .
v_gene: TRBV27
abundance: .

CDR3aa: CASSLAAGQGYGYTF
CDR3nt: TGTGCCAGCAGCTTGGCTGCGGGACAGGGCTATGGCTACACCTTC
j_gene: TRBJ1-2
len: 15
d_gene: TRBD1
v_gene: TRBV7-9
abundance: .

CDR3aa: CSATGQPTMNTEAFF
CDR3nt: TGCAGTGCTACTGGCCAACCTACTATGAACACTGAAGCTTTCTTT
j_gene: TRBJ1-1
len: 15
d_gene: .
v_gene: TRBV20-1
abundance: .

CDR3aa: CASLAGNTYNEQFF
CDR3nt: TGTGCCAGCCTGGCGGGGAATACCTACAATGAGCAGTTCTTC
j_gene: TRBJ2-1
len: 14
d_gene: .
v_gene: TRBV5-8
abundance: once

CDR3aa: CASSLWDRGATEAFF
CDR3nt: TGTGCCAGCAGCCTATGGGACAGGGGCGCCACTGAAGCTTTCTTT
j_gene: TRBJ1-1
len: 15
d_gene: TRBD1
v_gene: TRBV14
abundance: few

CDR3aa: CASRGEGTEAFF
CDR3nt: TGTGCCAGCAGGGGTGAGGGAACTGAAGCTTTCTTT
j_gene: TRBJ1-1
len: 12
d_gene: .
v_gene: TRBV3-1
abundance: few

CDR3aa: CASSQDTWGVYNSPLHF
CDR3nt: TGTGCCAGCAGCCAAGATACCTGGGGGGTTTATAATTCACCCCTCCACTTT
j_gene: TRBJ1-6
len: 17
d_gene: .
v_gene: TRBV3-1
abundance: few

CDR3aa: CSVERPQGSGNQPQHF
CDR3nt: TGCAGCGTTGAGAGGCCCCAGGGTAGCGGCAATCAGCCCCAGCATTTT
j_gene: TRBJ1-5
len: 16
d_gene: .
v_gene: TRBV29-1
abundance: few

CDR3aa: CASNVNGRSGELFF
CDR3nt: TGTGCCAGCAACGTGAATGGGAGATCCGGGGAGCTGTTTTTT
j_gene: TRBJ2-2
len: 14
d_gene: .
v_gene: TRBV6-1
abundance: .

CDR3aa: CSVETQGDLWTDTQYF
CDR3nt: TGCAGCGTGGAAACCCAGGGGGACTTGTGGACAGATACGCAGTATTTT
j_gene: TRBJ2-3
len: 16
d_gene: .
v_gene: TRBV29-1
abundance: .

CDR3aa: CASSPAGVSSGNTIYF
CDR3nt: TGTGCCAGCTCACCGGCGGGCGTCAGCTCTGGAAACACCATATATTTT
j_gene: TRBJ1-3
len: 16
d_gene: .
v_gene: TRBV18
abundance: few

CDR3aa: CASSLVTTYEQYF
CDR3nt: TGTGCCAGCAGCTTAGTTACCACCTACGAGCAGTACTTC
j_gene: TRBJ2-7
len: 13
d_gene: .
v_gene: TRBV7-2
abundance: .

CDR3aa: CATSDPGTSKNNEQFF
CDR3nt: TGTGCCACCAGTGACCCGGGGACCAGCAAGAACAATGAGCAGTTCTTC
j_gene: TRBJ2-1
len: 16
d_gene: .
v_gene: TRBV24-1
abundance: few

CDR3aa: CAISVSDSSNEQFF
CDR3nt: TGTGCCATCAGTGTCTCGGACAGTTCCAATGAGCAGTTCTTC
j_gene: TRBJ2-1
len: 14
d_gene: .
v_gene: TRBV10-3
abundance: few

CDR3aa: CASSSGGTGSYNEQFF
CDR3nt: TGCGCCAGCAGCTCCGGCGGGACAGGTTCCTACAATGAGCAGTTCTTC
j_gene: TRBJ2-1
len: 16
d_gene: TRBD1
v_gene: TRBV5-1
abundance: many

CDR3aa: CASSPRAPLRNEQFF
CDR3nt: TGTGCCAGCAGTCCGCGCGCGCCGTTGAGGAATGAGCAGTTCTTC
j_gene: TRBJ2-1
len: 15
d_gene: .
v_gene: TRBV28
abundance: few

CDR3aa: CASSLGQGHSYNEQFF
CDR3nt: TGTGCCAGCAGTTTAGGGCAGGGGCACTCCTACAATGAGCAGTTCTTC
j_gene: TRBJ2-1
len: 16
d_gene: .
v_gene: TRBV12-3/TRBV12-4
abundance: .

CDR3aa: CASSYAGERTDTQYF
CDR3nt: TGTGCCAGCTCATATGCGGGGGAACGCACAGATACGCAGTATTTT
j_gene: TRBJ2-3
len: 15
d_gene: TRBD2
v_gene: TRBV18
abundance: .

CDR3aa: CASSSGLREQFF
CDR3nt: TGTGCCAGCAGCTCCGGACTCAGAGAGCAGTTCTTC
j_gene: TRBJ2-1
len: 12
d_gene: .
v_gene: TRBV7-3
abundance: .

CDR3aa: CASRGTGDGYTF
CDR3nt: TGTGCCAGCAGGGGGACAGGTGATGGCTACACCTTC
j_gene: TRBJ1-2
len: 12
d_gene: TRBD1
v_gene: TRBV2
abundance: many

CDR3aa: CASSLWYSGPENIQYF
CDR3nt: TGTGCCAGCAGCTTATGGTATAGCGGGCCCGAAAACATTCAGTACTTC
j_gene: TRBJ2-4
len: 16
d_gene: TRBD2
v_gene: TRBV7-8
abundance: many

CDR3aa: CASSLSPSSGDTDTQYF
CDR3nt: TGTGCCAGCAGTTTATCCCCTTCTAGCGGGGACACAGATACGCAGTATTTT
j_gene: TRBJ2-3
len: 17
d_gene: TRBD2
v_gene: TRBV28
abundance: .

CDR3aa: CASSTGQNYGYTF
CDR3nt: TGCGCCAGCAGCACGGGACAGAACTATGGCTACACCTTC
j_gene: TRBJ1-2
len: 13
d_gene: TRBD1
v_gene: TRBV5-1
abundance: few

CDR3aa: CASSLGPSGGDNEQFF
CDR3nt: TGCGCCAGCAGCTTGGGTCCTAGCGGGGGGGACAATGAGCAGTTCTTC
j_gene: TRBJ2-1
len: 16
d_gene: TRBD2
v_gene: TRBV5-1
abundance: many

CDR3aa: CASSFEPTDAQETQYF
CDR3nt: TGCGCCAGCAGCTTCGAACCGACCGACGCACAAGAGACCCAGTACTTC
j_gene: TRBJ2-5
len: 16
d_gene: .
v_gene: TRBV4-1
abundance: few

CDR3aa: CASSFTDRYEQYF
CDR3nt: TGTGCCAGCAGCTTTACCGATCGCTACGAGCAGTACTTC
j_gene: TRBJ2-7
len: 13
d_gene: .
v_gene: TRBV7-2
abundance: .

CDR3aa: CASSHTGNQPQHF
CDR3nt: TGTGCCAGCAGCCATACGGGCAATCAGCCCCAGCATTTT
j_gene: TRBJ1-5
len: 13
d_gene: .
v_gene: TRBV3-1
abundance: few

CDR3aa: CASSRGVGMNTEAFF
CDR3nt: TGTGCCAGCAGCCGGGGGGTAGGAATGAACACTGAAGCTTTCTTT
j_gene: TRBJ1-1
len: 15
d_gene: .
v_gene: TRBV7-2
abundance: few

CDR3aa: CATSDTSGGSYNEQFF
CDR3nt: TGTGCCACCAGTGATACTAGCGGGGGCTCCTACAATGAGCAGTTCTTC
j_gene: TRBJ2-1
len: 16
d_gene: TRBD2
v_gene: TRBV24-1
abundance: .

CDR3aa: CASSYPGDGTEAFF
CDR3nt: TGTGCCAGCAGTTACCCGGGGGACGGCACTGAAGCTTTCTTT
j_gene: TRBJ1-1
len: 14
d_gene: .
v_gene: TRBV6-2/TRBV6-3
abundance: once

CDR3aa: CASSPGVGQETQYF
CDR3nt: TGTGCCAGCAGCCCAGGAGTTGGCCAAGAGACCCAGTACTTC
j_gene: TRBJ2-5
len: 14
d_gene: .
v_gene: TRBV2
abundance: few

CDR3aa: CASRRSRNQPQHF
CDR3nt: TGTGCCAGCAGACGCAGCCGCAATCAGCCCCAGCATTTT
j_gene: TRBJ1-5
len: 13
d_gene: .
v_gene: TRBV7-2
abundance: many

CDR3aa: CASSAQEFGIPYEQYF
CDR3nt: TGCGCCAGCAGCGCTCAGGAATTCGGGATCCCCTACGAGCAGTACTTC
j_gene: TRBJ2-7
len: 16
d_gene: .
v_gene: TRBV4-1
abundance: .

CDR3aa: CASSYSRGASDTQYF
CDR3nt: TGTGCCAGCAGTTACTCACGGGGGGCCTCAGATACGCAGTATTTT
j_gene: TRBJ2-3
len: 15
d_gene: .
v_gene: TRBV6-5
abundance: many

CDR3aa: CAWSVTDTQYF
CDR3nt: TGTGCCTGGAGTGTAACCGATACGCAGTATTTT
j_gene: TRBJ2-3
len: 11
d_gene: .
v_gene: TRBV30
abundance: many

CDR3aa: CASSLEGRDTDTQYF
CDR3nt: TGTGCCAGCAGTTTAGAGGGCAGGGACACAGATACGCAGTATTTT
j_gene: TRBJ2-3
len: 15
d_gene: .
v_gene: TRBV12-3/TRBV12-4
abundance: .

CDR3aa: CSARDPGNEQFF
CDR3nt: TGCAGTGCTAGAGATCCGGGGAATGAGCAGTTCTTC
j_gene: TRBJ2-1
len: 12
d_gene: .
v_gene: TRBV20-1
abundance: few

CDR3aa: CASSLSGAGTGELFF
CDR3nt: TGTGCCAGCAGTCTTAGCGGGGCTGGCACCGGGGAGCTGTTTTTT
j_gene: TRBJ2-2
len: 15
d_gene: TRBD2
v_gene: TRBV12-3/TRBV12-4
abundance: few

CDR3aa: CASSPHAVSTDTQYF
CDR3nt: TGTGCCAGCAGCCCTCATGCGGTTAGCACAGATACGCAGTATTTT
j_gene: TRBJ2-3
len: 15
d_gene: .
v_gene: TRBV9
abundance: .

CDR3aa: CSVENHRGPPPYEQYF
CDR3nt: TGCAGCGTTGAAAATCACAGGGGGCCCCCCCCCTACGAGCAGTACTTC
j_gene: TRBJ2-7
len: 16
d_gene: TRBD1
v_gene: TRBV29-1
abundance: .

CDR3aa: CASSGRHREGAYEQYF
CDR3nt: TGTGCCAGCAGTGGCAGACACAGGGAAGGGGCCTACGAGCAGTACTTC
j_gene: TRBJ2-7
len: 16
d_gene: .
v_gene: TRBV25-1
abundance: few

CDR3aa: CATSSERGGADTQYF
CDR3nt: TGTGCCACCAGCAGCGAGCGGGGGGGAGCAGATACGCAGTATTTT
j_gene: TRBJ2-3
len: 15
d_gene: TRBD2
v_gene: TRBV15
abundance: few

CDR3aa: CASSLGRRAADTQYF
CDR3nt: TGTGCCAGCAGCTTAGGTAGGCGGGCTGCAGATACGCAGTATTTT
j_gene: TRBJ2-3
len: 15
d_gene: .
v_gene: TRBV11-2
abundance: .

CDR3aa: CASSQVQGTNEKLFF
CDR3nt: TGCGCCAGCAGCCAAGTCCAGGGGACTAATGAAAAACTGTTTTTT
j_gene: TRBJ1-4
len: 15
d_gene: .
v_gene: TRBV4-1
abundance: .

CDR3aa: CASSLSNEQFF
CDR3nt: TGTGCCAGCAGTCTAAGCAATGAGCAGTTCTTC
j_gene: TRBJ2-1
len: 11
d_gene: .
v_gene: TRBV7-9
abundance: many

CDR3aa: CSARPEALNYGYTF
CDR3nt: TGCAGTGCTAGACCCGAAGCCCTAAACTATGGCTACACCTTC
j_gene: TRBJ1-2
len: 14
d_gene: .
v_gene: TRBV20-1
abundance: .

CDR3aa: CASSVTEGGWYEQYF
CDR3nt: TGTGCCAGCAGCGTAACAGAGGGGGGTTGGTACGAGCAGTACTTC
j_gene: TRBJ2-7
len: 15
d_gene: .
v_gene: TRBV9
abundance: .

CDR3aa: CASSKGGQEYSGANVLTF
CDR3nt: TGTGCCAGCAGCAAGGGGGGACAGGAATACTCTGGGGCCAACGTCCTGACTTTC
j_gene: TRBJ2-6
len: 18
d_gene: .
v_gene: TRBV21-1
abundance: few

CDR3aa: CASSSGLIETQYF
CDR3nt: TGTGCCAGCAGTTCGGGACTTATAGAGACCCAGTACTTC
j_gene: TRBJ2-5
len: 13
d_gene: .
v_gene: TRBV6-2/TRBV6-3
abundance: many